This passage covers 22 T cell receptor beta chains from one sample sequenced in a study of follicular helper T cells after annual influenza vaccination. Time point given: 2015-2016 season, 7 days after influenza vaccination. Method: immunoSEQ multiplex PCR; TCRdb's copy keeps in-frame clones and lacks some. In the table there are approximately 10,000 clones, roughly 85% of which are singletons. Specimen: CXCR5- memory CD4+ T cells sorted from blood, collected 7 days after influenza vaccination. These receptors were taken from an adult who received the influenza vaccine.

The rearrangement links TRBV14 to TRBJ1-2; no clear D. V was pared by 1 base and J by 1 base, with 10 bases between. The CDR3 is 15 amino acids. CDR1 is SGHDN and CDR2 is FVKESK in the germline V gene. CDR3 sequence (DNA): TGTGCCAGCAGCCAAGGGAACATTTTTAACTATGGCTACACCTTC. It translates to CASSQGNIFNYGYTF.

The chain joins TRBV4-1 to TRBJ2-1; 13 bases line up with TRBD2. This CDR3 has 17 residues. Germline CDR1 reads MGHRA; CDR2 reads YSYEKL. V was clipped by 3 bases and J by 9 bases; unmatched bases: 11. The CDR3, as DNA: TGCGCCAGCAGCCATTTACCGGGACTAGCGGGGTCGGGTGAGCAGTTCTTC. As protein: CASSHLPGLAGSGEQFF.

V usage is TRBV4-1 and J usage is TRBJ2-1; D is possibly TRBD2 (7 bases). CDR1 and CDR2 (germline): MGHRA, YSYEKL. This CDR3 comprises 14 residues. V was trimmed by 8 bases and J by 9 bases, leaving 20 bases between them. For the CDR3, the DNA is TGCGCCAGCGCTGAACGACGGGGGGCCCCTGAGCAGTTCTTC. Encoded protein: CASAERRGAPEQFF.

V usage is TRBV7-9 and J usage is TRBJ2-1, with unresolved D. The ends were cut back, 0 bases at V and 9 bases at J, with 9 bases in the middle. Looked up from germline, CDR1 is SEHNR and CDR2 is FQNEAQ (reference sequence). This CDR3 spans 13 amino acids. The CDR3 protein is CASSLARVSEQFF. The DNA of the CDR3 is TGTGCCAGCAGCTTAGCTAGAGTGAGTGAGCAGTTCTTC.

This chain joins TRBV4-2 and TRBJ1-6; the match to TRBD1 covers 10 bases. This CDR3 has 17 amino acids. V was pared by 2 bases and J by 8 bases, with 9 bases of the junction left unmatched. Per the germline V gene, CDR1 is LGHNA and CDR2 is YNFKEQ. The CDR3 here is CASSQMSGQGWDSPLHF. In DNA form, the CDR3 reads TGTGCCAGCAGCCAAATGTCGGGACAGGGGTGGGATTCACCCCTCCACTTT.

The CDR3 bases are TGTGCCAGCAGTCGGGACAACCTCAGGATCCCAGATACGCAGTATTTT. Encoded protein: CASSRDNLRIPDTQYF. This chain joins TRBV2 and TRBJ2-3; a weak D match, TRBD1 (6 bases). V was shortened by 5 bases and J by 4 bases, with 19 bases between the two germline ends. Germline CDR1 SNHLY, CDR2 FYNNEI. The CDR3 is 16 residues long.

The rearrangement joins TRBV18 to TRBJ1-4; 11 positions match TRBD1. J lost 7 bases, V lost 6 bases, and 4 bases had no gene match. This CDR3 spans 14 amino acids. Per germline, CDR1 KGHSH and CDR2 LQKENI. Written as DNA, the CDR3 is TGTGCCAGCTCGGATGGGACAGGGGGTGAAAAACTGTTTTTT. It codes for CASSDGTGGEKLFF.

The chain recombines TRBV6-6 with TRBJ2-1; 7 bases fit TRBD2. With 0 bases clipped from V and 0 bases from J, the junction kept 2 bases outside the gene matches. The CDR3 contains 16 residues. Germline V CDR1 and CDR2: MNHNY, SVGAGI (reference sequence). The CDR3 bases are TGTGCCAGCAGTTACTCTGGGGGGGGCTCCTACAATGAGCAGTTCTTC. It translates to CASSYSGGGSYNEQFF.

This chain joins TRBV7-6 and TRBJ1-3; 9 bases line up with TRBD1. Trimming took 4 bases from V and 7 from J; bases not matched to a gene: 5. The V gene's germline CDR1 is SGHVS and CDR2 FNYEAQ. The CDR3 has 14 amino acids. CDR3 bases: TGTGCCAGCAGCTCGGGACAGGGATACAACACCATATATTTT. This translates into CASSSGQGYNTIYF.

CDR3 nucleotides: TGTGCCAGCAGTTTGAGGTCCCTTAGACCCTACAATGAGCAGTTCTTC. Translating gives CASSLRSLRPYNEQFF. This chain uses TRBV28 with TRBJ2-1; no clear D. The CDR3 extends over 16 amino acids. V was shortened by 3 bases and J by 2 bases, with 14 bases between the two germline ends. Germline lookup yields CDR1 MDHEN and CDR2 SYDVKM.

The chain is built from TRBV29-1 and TRBJ1-1; D gene ambiguous. The V end was cut by 1 base, the J end by 4 bases, with 13 bases between. CDR3 length: 14 residues. CDR1 and CDR2 (germline): SQVTM, ANQGSEA. The CDR3 DNA reads TGCAGCGTTGAAGGAGGTCCCCAGGCCACTGAAGCTTTCTTT. It translates to CSVEGGPQATEAFF.

This rearrangement joins TRBV28 to TRBJ1-6; 8 bases are a match to TRBD1. The CDR3 loop spans 18 amino acids. Germline values: CDR1 MDHEN, CDR2 SYDVKM. Trimming at V came to 3 bases and at J to 5 bases, leaving 12 bases not matched to a gene. The DNA of the CDR3 is TGTGCCAGCAGTTTCGCAGGGGGCGGCCGTCGTAATAATTCACCCCTCCACTTT. Amino acids: CASSFAGGGRRNNSPLHF.

The chain is built from TRBV2 and TRBJ2-3; 8 bases are shared with TRBD1. V shed 8 bases and J 3 bases; nucleotides not matched to a gene: 4. This CDR3 is 13 amino acids long. Germline V gene lookup returns CDR1 SNHLY and CDR2 FYNNEI. The CDR3 nucleotides are TGTGCCAGCCACAGGGGGTTAACAGATACGCAGTATTTT. This translates into CASHRGLTDTQYF.

This chain uses TRBV2 with TRBJ2-3, with a weak D call TRBD1 (5 bases). This CDR3 contains 12 residues. Trimming pared 5 bases from V and 3 bases from J, leaving 6 bases between. The germline V gene has CDR1 SNHLY and CDR2 FYNNEI. This chain's CDR3 is CASSPGTDTQYF. The CDR3, as DNA: TGTGCCAGCAGTCCAGGGACAGATACGCAGTATTTT.

V usage is TRBV6-6 and J usage is TRBJ1-1, with D maybe TRBD1 (6 bases). V was cut by 2 bases and J by 1 base, with 8 bases left in between. The CDR3 is made up of 14 amino acids. Looked up from germline, CDR1 is MNHNY and CDR2 is SVGAGI (reference sequence). The CDR3 DNA follows: TGTGCCAGCAGTTACGGGGGGCCGAACACTGAAGCTTTCTTT. Amino acids: CASSYGGPNTEAFF.

This clone was observed a single time. Here the CDR3 reads CASSVGGGAGVQETQYF. The CDR3 region has the DNA TGTGCCAGCAGCGTAGGAGGAGGAGCGGGGGTCCAAGAGACCCAGTACTTC. The V gene is TRBV9, the J gene TRBJ2-5; the match to TRBD2 covers 8 bases. CDR1 is SGDLS, CDR2 YYNGEE, per germline. V lost 0 bases, J lost 1 base, and 8 bases stayed unmatched. The CDR3 runs 17 residues.

This rearrangement joins TRBV5-4 to TRBJ2-5, with D perhaps TRBD2 (6 bases). Germline V gene sequence: CDR1 SGHNT, CDR2 YYREEE (reference sequence). Trimming removed 4 bases at V and 2 bases at J, with 12 bases between. The CDR3 extends over 14 amino acids. The CDR3 region has the DNA TGTGCCAGCAGCCTTAGGAGGGTACAAGAGACCCAGTACTTC. Translating gives CASSLRRVQETQYF.

This rearrangement joins TRBV7-9 to TRBJ2-1, with 10 positions matching TRBD2. CDR1 SEHNR and CDR2 FQNEAQ come from the germline V gene (reference sequence). After removal of 10 bases from V and 0 bases from J, the junction contained 15 bases not matched to a gene. This CDR3 spans 18 amino acids. The CDR3 bases are TGTGCCACCCCACAAGCTAGCGGGGGCGCAGACTCCTACAATGAGCAGTTCTTC. The encoded protein is CATPQASGGADSYNEQFF.

This chain uses TRBV6-6 with TRBJ1-5, with D uncertain. The CDR3 loop spans 16 amino acids. The germline V gene has CDR1 MNHNY and CDR2 SVGAGI (reference sequence). The V end was cut by 0 bases, the J end by 1 base, with 10 bases between. CDR3: CASSYSGGLSNQPQHF. Here the CDR3 DNA reads TGTGCCAGCAGTTACTCGGGAGGTTTGAGCAATCAGCCCCAGCATTTT.

This clone was observed once. The chain joins TRBV5-4 to TRBJ2-3; 8 bases match TRBD1. The CDR3 length is 15 residues. The V segment lost 1 base and the J segment 4 bases; nucleotides outside the gene matches: 5. Germline V lookup: CDR1 SGHNT, CDR2 YYREEE (reference sequence). The CDR3: CASSLRTGSADTQYF. Written as DNA, the CDR3 is TGTGCCAGCAGCTTGCGGACAGGGAGCGCAGATACGCAGTATTTT. Filled out from reference TRBV5-4 and TRBJ2-3, the complete variable domain reads ETGVTQSPTHLIKTRGQQVTLRCSSQSGHNTVSWYQQALGQGPQFIFQYYREEENGRGNFPPRFSGLQFPNYSSELNVNALELDDSALYLCASSLRTGSADTQYFGPGTRLTVL.

The chain employs TRBV20-1 and TRBJ2-1, with no clear D. Trimming left V 5 bases short and J 6 bases short, with 8 bases between. The CDR3 is 11 amino acids. Germline V gene lookup returns CDR1 DFQATT and CDR2 SNEGSKA (reference sequence). The CDR3 loop reads CSASTSNEQFF. In DNA, the CDR3 is TGCAGTGCTTCAACCTCCAATGAGCAGTTCTTC.

In nucleotides, the CDR3 is TGCGCCAGCAGCTTGGGTACAGGGAGAGTAACCTACGAGCAGTACTTC. Translating it yields CASSLGTGRVTYEQYF. This chain connects TRBV5-1 to TRBJ2-7, with D perhaps matching TRBD1 (6 bases). This CDR3 spans 16 amino acids. Trimming took off 0 bases at V and 2 bases at J, with 15 bases between the two ends. Germline V gene data show CDR1 as SGHRS and CDR2 as YFSETQ.